This T cell receptor (beta chain) was recovered during a study of cytomegalovirus exposure and HLA in healthy donors. Study in general: Earlier work reported 117 million unique TCR beta sequences from 180 million or so T cells.

V lost 5 bases to trimming and J lost 4 bases; unmatched junction nucleotides: 4. The CDR3 sequence is 13 residues long. Per germline, CDR1 SGHAT and CDR2 FQNNGV. About this clone itself: Its antigen is not known.

A multiplex PCR was run with 60 Vbeta primers and 13 Jbeta primers. Generated by immunoSEQ multiplex PCR, the TCRdb table keeps only in-frame clones and is missing some. Among some 130,000 clones, roughly four fifths were seen once, and the ten largest hold around 11%. Study-wide points: The study flagged some 170 TCR beta chains as cytomegalovirus-associated.

The clonotype comes from a male donor in good health and CMV-seropositive. The chain couples TRBV11-2 to TRBJ1-1; TRBD1 agrees at 7 bases. Material: PBMCs. The CDR3, as DNA: TGTGCCAGCAGCCCGACAGGGTTCACTGAAGCTTTCTTT. This codes for CASSPTGFTEAFF.